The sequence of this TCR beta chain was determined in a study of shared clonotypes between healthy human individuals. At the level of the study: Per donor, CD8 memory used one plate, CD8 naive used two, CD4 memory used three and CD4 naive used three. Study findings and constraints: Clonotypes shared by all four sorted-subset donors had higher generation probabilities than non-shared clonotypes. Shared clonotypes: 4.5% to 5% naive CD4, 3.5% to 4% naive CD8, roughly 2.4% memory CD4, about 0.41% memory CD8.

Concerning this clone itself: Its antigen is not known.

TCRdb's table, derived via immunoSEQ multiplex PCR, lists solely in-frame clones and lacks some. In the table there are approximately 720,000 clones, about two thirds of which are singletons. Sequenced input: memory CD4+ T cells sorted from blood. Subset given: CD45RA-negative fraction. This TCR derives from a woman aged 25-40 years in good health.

In DNA, the CDR3 is TGTGCCAGCAGCCCCGACTTTTCGGGGTACTTCGCTGGAAACACCATATATTTT. Translating gives CASSPDFSGYFAGNTIYF. The chain combines TRBV11-2 with TRBJ1-3; the D is unclear. This CDR3 contains 18 residues. The V and J ends lost 5 bases and 2 bases respectively, with 22 bases between them. Germline V gene data show CDR1 as SGHAT and CDR2 as FQNNGV.